The clone carrying this T cell receptor beta chain has only a few counts. Its antigen is not identified. The data derive from a study of CD8 T cells in ankylosing spondylitis. Trimming took 4 bases from V and 4 from J, leaving 17 bases between them. The CDR3 covers 16 residues. Germline V gene sequence: CDR1 LNHNV, CDR2 YYDKDF (reference sequence). With molecular barcodes, quantitative 5'-RACE was used to make the TCR beta libraries. TCRdb recomputed calls from the 5' RACE reads with MiXCR, one row per CDR3 protein. This sample yields about 360,000 distinct CDR3 sequences, of which about 14% are seen a single time; 0.95% to 1.4% belongs to the top ten. Study conclusions and caveats: Some motif variants were previously reported in reactive arthritis synovial fluid and blood. The clones that were linked to disease were reported to be significantly enriched in matched synovial fluid samples from ankylosing spondylitis patients.

The chain is built from TRBV15 and TRBJ2-1; D is possibly TRBD1 (6 bases). The source material was blood, either unsorted or a sorted T cell fraction (not recorded which). The source is a male donor with ankylosing spondylitis or in good health (not recorded which). This chain's CDR3 is CATSIQGQGSYNEQFF. The CDR3 nucleotides read TGTGCCACCAGCATCCAGGGGCAGGGTTCATACAATGAGCAGTTCTTC.